These T cell receptor beta chains were read from a single sample in a study of blood T cell repertoires in COVID-19. Data came from immunoSEQ multiplex PCR; TCRdb stores just in-frame clones and leaves some out. This table holds roughly 290,000 clones, about 89% found once. The specimen was PBMCs or T cells enriched from blood (not recorded which). The receptors originated from a woman between 35 and 50 years old who had recovered from COVID-19. Both conserved end residues are part of each CDR3. D genes are given only for firm matches. Not every row has a clone size; where given, it reads once, few, many or a size class.

CDR3aa: CASRNGGGSYEQYF
CDR3nt: TGTGCCAGCCGAAACGGGGGGGGATCCTACGAGCAGTACTTC
abundance: .
v_gene: TRBV25-1
d_gene: TRBD2
j_gene: TRBJ2-7

CDR3aa: CASSYTLGTGGYGYTF
CDR3nt: TGTGCCAGCAGTTACACCTTAGGGACAGGTGGCTATGGCTACACCTTC
abundance: .
v_gene: TRBV6-2/TRBV6-3
d_gene: TRBD1
j_gene: TRBJ1-2

CDR3aa: CASSLEGTAGNTIYF
CDR3nt: TGTGCCAGCAGCCTGGAGGGGACAGCTGGAAACACCATATATTTT
abundance: .
v_gene: TRBV9
d_gene: TRBD1
j_gene: TRBJ1-3

CDR3aa: CASSSGTGNSNQPQHF
CDR3nt: TGTGCCAGCAGCTCGGGGACAGGGAATAGCAATCAGCCCCAGCATTTT
abundance: .
v_gene: TRBV5-8
d_gene: TRBD1
j_gene: TRBJ1-5

CDR3aa: CATSRGKQGVVDQPQHF
CDR3nt: TGTGCCACCAGCAGAGGGAAACAGGGTGTGGTAGATCAGCCCCAGCATTTT
abundance: .
v_gene: TRBV15
d_gene: .
j_gene: TRBJ1-5

CDR3aa: CASSSGQGAADTQYF
CDR3nt: TGCGCCAGCAGCTCGGGACAGGGGGCGGCAGATACGCAGTATTTT
abundance: .
v_gene: TRBV5-1
d_gene: TRBD1
j_gene: TRBJ2-3

CDR3aa: CASIRRGDSNQPQHF
CDR3nt: TGTGCCAGTATCCGGCGGGGTGATAGCAATCAGCCCCAGCATTTT
abundance: .
v_gene: TRBV19
d_gene: .
j_gene: TRBJ1-5

CDR3aa: CASLRGPNTEAFF
CDR3nt: TGTGCCAGCCTCAGGGGGCCCAACACTGAAGCTTTCTTT
abundance: .
v_gene: TRBV3-1/TRBV3-2
d_gene: TRBD1
j_gene: TRBJ1-1

CDR3aa: CASSFQSGVGNQPQHF
CDR3nt: TGTGCCAGCAGCTTTCAGTCGGGGGTAGGGAATCAGCCCCAGCATTTT
abundance: once
v_gene: TRBV7-2
d_gene: .
j_gene: TRBJ1-5

CDR3aa: CASSVEPALEYNEQFF
CDR3nt: TGTGCCAGCAGCGTAGAACCAGCGTTGGAATACAATGAGCAGTTCTTC
abundance: few
v_gene: TRBV9
d_gene: .
j_gene: TRBJ2-1

CDR3aa: CASSRRGGYGYTF
CDR3nt: TGTGCCAGCAGCCGGAGGGGCGGCTATGGCTACACCTTC
abundance: .
v_gene: TRBV5-6
d_gene: .
j_gene: TRBJ1-2

CDR3aa: CASSQARGGGEKLFF
CDR3nt: TGTGCCAGCAGCCAAGCGAGGGGAGGGGGTGAAAAACTGTTTTTT
abundance: .
v_gene: TRBV3-1/TRBV3-2
d_gene: .
j_gene: TRBJ1-4

CDR3aa: CASSSPGTSGYEQYF
CDR3nt: TGTGCCAGCAGCTCTCCCGGGACTAGCGGGTACGAGCAGTACTTC
abundance: once
v_gene: TRBV6-5
d_gene: TRBD2
j_gene: TRBJ2-7

CDR3aa: CASEGQMNTEAFF
CDR3nt: TGTGCCAGCGAAGGACAGATGAACACTGAAGCTTTCTTT
abundance: .
v_gene: TRBV6-5
d_gene: .
j_gene: TRBJ1-1

CDR3aa: CASSSIGTGYTDTQYF
CDR3nt: TGTGCCAGCAGCTCCATCGGGACAGGGTACACAGATACGCAGTATTTT
abundance: .
v_gene: TRBV7-2
d_gene: TRBD1
j_gene: TRBJ2-3